This passage covers 10 T cell receptor beta chains from one sample sequenced in a study of blood T cell repertoires in COVID-19. Using immunoSEQ multiplex PCR, the repertoire was profiled, and TCRdb retains in-frame clones only, with some absent. The top ten hold approximately 0.99% of the sample, which has a few hundred thousand clones, more than 85% seen once. The specimen sequenced was PBMCs or T cells enriched from blood (not recorded which). These receptors were collected from a woman in her twenties or thirties who had recovered from COVID-19.

The V and J genes are TRBV29-1 and TRBJ2-5, with TRBD1 matching 8 bases. Trimming cost V 7 bases and J 1 base; bases outside gene matches: 5. This CDR3 region has 13 residues. The V gene's germline CDR1 is SQVTM and CDR2 ANQGSEA. The CDR3, as DNA: TGCAGCGCGACAGGGGCGACCCAAGAGACCCAGTACTTC. Translated: CSATGATQETQYF.

This clone was observed a single time. CDR3 DNA: TGTGCCACCAGTGATTTAGTTCAGGGAAACACCATATATTTT. This sequence encodes CATSDLVQGNTIYF. This chain uses TRBV24-1 with TRBJ1-3, with D unresolved. The germline CDR1 and CDR2 sequences are KGHDR and SFDVKD. This CDR3 contains 14 residues. V lost 1 base and J lost 4, with 7 bases in between.

The chain employs TRBV9 and TRBJ2-7, with D perhaps TRBD2 (5 bases). Trimming took off 0 bases at V and 5 bases at J, with 12 bases between the two ends. Per germline, CDR1 SGDLS and CDR2 YYNGEE. This CDR3 contains 14 residues. CDR3 nucleotides: TGTGCCAGCAGCGTAGCTAGCAGGATCAACGAGCAGTACTTC. Protein product: CASSVASRINEQYF.

This clone was found a few times. CDR3 sequence reads: CASSSTGSNYGYTF. DNA for the CDR3: TGTGCCAGCAGCTCGACAGGTTCTAACTATGGCTACACCTTC. V and J are TRBV5-6 and TRBJ1-2; D may be TRBD1 (6 bases). V was trimmed by 3 bases and J by 0 bases, leaving 9 bases between them. Germline lookup yields CDR1 SGHDT and CDR2 YYEEEE. This CDR3 is built from 14 residues. The variable domain in full, with the rest retrieved from reference TRBV5-6 and TRBJ1-2, is DAGVTQSPTHLIKTRGQQVTLRCSPKSGHDTVSWYQQALGQGPQFIFQYYEEEERQRGNFPDRFSGHQFPNYSSELNVNALLLGDSALYLCASSSTGSNYGYTFGSGTRLTVV.

This chain uses TRBV29-1 with TRBJ1-2; 7 positions agree with TRBD1. The CDR3 loop spans 12 amino acids. Per germline, CDR1 SQVTM and CDR2 ANQGSEA. The ends lost 6 bases at V and 4 bases at J; junction bases unmatched: 5. CDR3 in amino acids: CSVLQGSYGYTF. CDR3 nucleotides: TGCAGCGTATTACAGGGGAGCTATGGCTACACCTTC.

This clone has only one observation. The V and J genes are TRBV18 and TRBJ2-4, with TRBD1 as a possible D gene (5 bases). Germline V lookup: CDR1 KGHSH, CDR2 LQKENI. The length of the CDR3 is 14 residues. V gave up 0 bases and J gave up 3 bases, with 6 bases separating them. Here the CDR3 reads CASSPPDIKNIQYF. CDR3 nucleotide sequence: TGTGCCAGCTCACCACCGGACATCAAAAACATTCAGTACTTC. The full variable domain, its missing parts supplied by reference TRBV18 and TRBJ2-4, is NAGVMQNPRHLVRRRGQEARLRCSPMKGHSHVYWYRQLPEEGLKFMVYLQKENIIDESGMPKERFSAEFPKEGPSILRIQQVVRGDSAAYFCASSPPDIKNIQYFGAGTRLSVL.

V and J are TRBV4-3 and TRBJ2-3; 8 bases are shared with TRBD2. The CDR3 has 17 amino acids. The V and J ends lost 3 bases and 3 bases, in that order; junction bases with no gene match: 11. Germline CDR1 reads LGHNA; CDR2 reads YSLEER. The CDR3 DNA follows: TGCGCCAGCAGCCAGGGTACGGGACTAGGGCTAACAGATACGCAGTATTTT. As protein: CASSQGTGLGLTDTQYF.

This rearrangement joins TRBV18 to TRBJ1-1, with a possible D match to TRBD1 (5 bases). The germline CDR1 and CDR2 sequences are KGHSH and LQKENI. The CDR3 extends over 14 amino acids. Trimming removed 3 bases from V and 0 bases from J, with 8 bases in between. Here the CDR3 reads CASSPSQVNTEAFF. The DNA of the CDR3 is TGTGCCAGCTCACCTTCACAGGTGAACACTGAAGCTTTCTTT.

CDR3 in amino acids: CASSYFSGGNEQFF. CDR3 DNA sequence: TGTGCCAGCAGTTACTTTAGCGGGGGGAATGAGCAGTTCTTC. V is TRBV6-5 and J is TRBJ2-1; 10 positions agree with TRBD2. The CDR3 runs 14 residues. The germline V gene encodes CDR1 MNHEY and CDR2 SVGAGI. The trim removed 1 base at V and 7 bases at J, leaving 1 base unmatched.

The chain carries TRBV14 and TRBJ1-2; 7 bases are a match to TRBD1. The germline V gene has CDR1 SGHDN and CDR2 FVKESK. V was clipped by 5 bases and J by 6 bases; unmatched bases: 6. The CDR3 totals 13 residues. The DNA for the CDR3 is TGTGCCAGCAGCGCCCGACAGGGCGATGGCTACACCTTC. It yields the protein CASSARQGDGYTF.